The 30 T cell receptor beta chains in this list originate from one sample, sequenced in a study of PD-1 and CTLA-4 blockade in melanoma. Libraries were prepared by immunoSEQ multiplex PCR; TCRdb keeps only in-frame clonotypes and omits some of them. The data hold approximately 17,000 clones, with over 65% observed a single time. The sequenced sample was CD8+ T cells from peripheral blood, obtained before anti-PD-1 treatment. The receptors stem from a human donor with melanoma.

The genes are TRBV19 and TRBJ2-1; no clear D. The length of the CDR3 is 15 residues. CDR1 and CDR2 from the germline V gene are LNHDA and SQIVND (reference sequence). Trimming stripped 1 base from V and 0 bases from J, with 7 bases between. This CDR3 is CASSIGPSSYNEQFF. CDR3 coding DNA: TGTGCCAGTAGTATAGGACCCAGCTCCTACAATGAGCAGTTCTTC.

This chain links TRBV6-2 or TRBV6-3 with TRBJ2-7; TRBD1 agrees at 9 bases. CDR3 length equals 15 residues. J lost 2 bases, V lost 2 bases, and 4 bases had no gene match. Germline V CDR1 and CDR2: MNHEY, SVGEGT. The CDR3: CASSYRDRDTYEQYF. DNA of the CDR3: TGTGCCAGCAGTTACCGGGACAGGGACACCTACGAGCAGTACTTC.

V usage is TRBV5-8 and J usage is TRBJ1-1; no firm D call. V dropped 2 bases and J dropped 11 bases, with 10 bases sitting between them. The V gene's germline CDR1 is SGHTS and CDR2 YDEGEE. The length of the CDR3 is 11 residues. CDR3 loop: CASSLASAAFF. The DNA for the CDR3 is TGTGCCAGCAGCTTAGCCTCTGCTGCTTTCTTT.

This clone is labeled medium-sized. The V gene is TRBV13, the J gene TRBJ2-1; 11 positions agree with TRBD1. The ends lost 5 bases at V and 7 bases at J; junction bases unmatched: 7. CDR3 size: 15 residues. Per germline, CDR1 PRHDT and CDR2 FYEKMQ (reference sequence). CDR3 loop: CASSPRDRGVNEQFF. For the CDR3, the DNA is TGTGCCAGCAGCCCCCGGGACAGGGGGGTAAATGAGCAGTTCTTC. The full variable domain, in which reference TRBV13 and TRBJ2-1 provide the parts outside the CDR3, is AAGVIQSPRHLIKEKRETATLKCYPIPRHDTVYWYQQGPGQDPQFLISFYEKMQSDKGSIPDRFSAQQFSDYHSELNMSSLELGDSALYFCASSPRDRGVNEQFFGPGTRLTVL.

The genes are TRBV11-2 and TRBJ2-2; unclear D gene. The V gene's germline CDR1 is SGHAT and CDR2 FQNNGV. V lost 7 bases to trimming and J lost 6 bases, with 9 bases between them. The CDR3 sequence is 12 residues long. CDR3 sequence reads: CASTFYPGELFF. The CDR3 region has the DNA TGTGCCAGCACCTTCTACCCCGGGGAGCTGTTTTTT. Full variable domain (missing parts from reference TRBV11-2 and TRBJ2-2): EAGVAQSPRYKIIEKRQSVAFWCNPISGHATLYWYQQILGQGPKLLIQFQNNGVVDDSQLPKDRFSAERLKGVDSTLKIQPAKLEDSAVYLCASTFYPGELFFGEGSRLTVL.

CDR3 DNA: TGTGCCAGCAGCCAAGGAGTCTACGAGCAGTACTTC. Translation gives CASSQGVYEQYF. The genes are TRBV3-1 (or the pseudogene TRBV3-2) and TRBJ2-7; the D is unclear. The CDR3 consists of 12 residues. With 1 base removed from V and 3 bases from J, the gap between germline ends came to 4 bases. The germline V gene has CDR1 LGHDT and CDR2 YNNKEL (reference sequence).

By its share, this clone is large. This chain joins TRBV2 and TRBJ2-7; a possible D gene is TRBD1 (6 bases). Germline CDR1 reads SNHLY; CDR2 reads FYNNEI. The CDR3 is 14 amino acids. Trimming took 2 bases from V and 3 from J, leaving 11 bases between them. The CDR3 reads CASSEKQGYYEQYF. For the CDR3, the DNA is TGTGCCAGCAGTGAAAAACAGGGATACTACGAGCAGTACTTC.

This rearrangement joins TRBV7-9 to TRBJ2-3; D not certain. The CDR3 is 14 residues long. V was shortened by 4 bases and J by 3 bases, with 11 bases between the two germline ends. Germline V gives CDR1 SEHNR, CDR2 FQNEAQ (reference sequence). This chain's CDR3 is CASSSLDPTDTQYF. DNA for the CDR3: TGTGCCAGCAGCTCGCTGGACCCTACAGATACGCAGTATTTT.

This clone was detected only a few times. V is TRBV6-5 and J is TRBJ1-5, with 7 bases fitting TRBD1. Germline V gene sequence: CDR1 MNHEY, CDR2 SVGAGI. The CDR3 covers 14 residues. The V and J ends lost 4 bases and 2 bases, in that order; junction bases with no gene match: 2. The CDR3 loop is CASSSGQGNQPQHF. CDR3 DNA: TGTGCCAGCAGTTCCGGACAGGGCAATCAGCCCCAGCATTTT.

The chain couples TRBV11-2 to TRBJ2-1; the D is unclear. Germline V gives CDR1 SGHAT, CDR2 FQNNGV. Trimming stripped 5 bases from V and 8 bases from J, with 13 bases between. The CDR3 is made up of 13 amino acids. CDR3 in DNA: TGTGCCAGCAGCCCCTCTAGTAGCCATGAGCAGTTCTTC. Translating gives CASSPSSSHEQFF.

This chain links TRBV24-1 with TRBJ2-3, with D uncertain. Trimming stripped 1 base from V and 10 bases from J, with 17 bases between. The CDR3 spans 15 residues. The germline CDR1 and CDR2 sequences are KGHDR and SFDVKD. The chain's CDR3 is CATSDFGRLDKPQYF. CDR3 nucleotides: TGTGCCACCAGTGATTTTGGAAGGTTGGATAAGCCGCAGTATTTT.

The rearrangement links TRBV27 to TRBJ2-7; TRBD1 or TRBD2 may be the D gene (5 bases each). Per the germline V gene, CDR1 is MNHEY and CDR2 is SMNVEV (reference sequence). V gave up 2 bases and J gave up 0 bases, with 14 bases separating them. This CDR3 region has 16 residues. The CDR3 reads CASSLIGQGASYEQYF. CDR3 nucleotides: TGTGCCAGCAGTTTAATCGGGCAGGGAGCCTCCTACGAGCAGTACTTC.

The sample holds a few counts of this clone. For the CDR3, the DNA is TGTGCCACCAGTGGGGGGTTTCATACCGGGGAGCTGTTTTTT. The encoded protein is CATSGGFHTGELFF. The chain combines TRBV24-1 with TRBJ2-2; the D gene could be TRBD1 or TRBD2 (5 bases each). V was shortened by 5 bases and J by 5 bases, with 11 bases between the two germline ends. The CDR3 is 14 amino acids. Germline V gene sequence: CDR1 KGHDR, CDR2 SFDVKD.

V usage is TRBV6-5 and J usage is TRBJ1-1; tentatively, D is TRBD1 (5 bases). The V gene's germline CDR1 is MNHEY and CDR2 SVGAGI. Trimming shortened V by 7 bases and J by 1 base, and 10 bases separated the two germline ends. The CDR3 runs 13 residues. Written as DNA, the CDR3 is TGTGCCAGCACCATCGGACAGAACACTGAAGCTTTCTTT. Its translation is CASTIGQNTEAFF.

This clone turned up a few times. The CDR3 sequence: CASSLVGDRGAPKQYF. DNA of the CDR3: TGTGCCAGCAGCTTAGTTGGCGACAGGGGGGCGCCGAAGCAGTACTTC. The chain recombines TRBV7-2 with TRBJ2-7, with 9 positions matching TRBD1. Germline CDR1 reads SGHTA; CDR2 reads FQGNSA. The CDR3 has 16 residues. With 1 base clipped from V and 8 bases from J, the junction kept 12 bases outside the gene matches.

This clone was seen a handful of times. The chain has TRBV3-1 (or the pseudogene TRBV3-2) and TRBJ2-5, with D tentatively TRBD1 or TRBD2 (5 bases each). The V end lost 0 bases, the J end lost 5 bases, and 13 bases lay between the germline ends. Germline V gene lookup returns CDR1 LGHDT and CDR2 YNNKEL (reference sequence). The CDR3 length is 15 residues. The CDR3 spells CASSQEWQGEETQYF. DNA of the CDR3: TGTGCCAGCAGCCAAGAATGGCAAGGGGAGGAGACCCAGTACTTC.

The chain carries TRBV27 and TRBJ2-1; 9 bases map to TRBD2. The germline V gene has CDR1 MNHEY and CDR2 SMNVEV (reference sequence). This CDR3 spans 16 amino acids. V was clipped by 4 bases and J by 2 bases; unmatched bases: 6. The CDR3 bases are TGTGCCAGCAGTTCTCTAGCGGGGTTAACCTACAATGAGCAGTTCTTC. Its translation: CASSSLAGLTYNEQFF.

The chain recombines TRBV27 with TRBJ2-1, with TRBD2 matching 8 bases. Germline CDR1 and CDR2: MNHEY and SMNVEV (reference sequence). The CDR3 loop spans 17 amino acids. Germline trimming cut 2 bases from V and 0 bases from J; bases unmatched to any gene: 6. CDR3 coding DNA: TGTGCCAGCAGTTTAGGGCCTAGCGGGCTCTCCTACAATGAGCAGTTCTTC. Protein sequence: CASSLGPSGLSYNEQFF.

The chain has TRBV7-9 and TRBJ1-5; D remains unclear. From germline, CDR1 is SEHNR and CDR2 FQNEAQ (reference sequence). CDR3 size: 14 residues. Trimming left V 1 base short and J 1 base short, with 5 bases between. CDR3 bases: TGTGCCAGCAGCTTAGGACAAAGCAATCAGCCCCAGCATTTT. Its translation is CASSLGQSNQPQHF.

The chain is built from TRBV7-6 and TRBJ1-2; no clear D. Trimming stripped 5 bases from V and 4 bases from J, with 17 bases between. The CDR3 loop spans 15 amino acids. Germline V gene lookup returns CDR1 SGHVS and CDR2 FNYEAQ. Here the CDR3 reads CASSPATKIAYGYTF. DNA for the CDR3: TGTGCCAGCAGCCCTGCGACCAAGATAGCCTATGGCTACACCTTC.

The chain recombines TRBV3-1 (or the pseudogene TRBV3-2) with TRBJ1-1; the D gene is possibly TRBD1 (5 bases). Germline loops: CDR1 LGHDT, CDR2 YNNKEL (reference sequence). V dropped 4 bases and J dropped 1 base, with 7 bases sitting between them. The CDR3 length is 13 residues. DNA for the CDR3: TGTGCCAGCAGCCCGGGGGGGAACACTGAAGCTTTCTTT. Protein: CASSPGGNTEAFF.

This clone was counted a few times. The chain couples TRBV19 to TRBJ2-7; 8 nucleotides align to TRBD1. V lost 3 bases and J lost 4; bases outside the gene matches: 2. Germline V gene sequence: CDR1 LNHDA, CDR2 SQIVND (reference sequence). The length of the CDR3 is 13 residues. The chain's CDR3 is CASSIDRGYEQYF. CDR3 DNA: TGTGCCAGTAGTATTGACAGGGGATACGAGCAGTACTTC.

In this sample, this clone turned up once. J is TRBJ1-5 and V is TRBV14; 7 bases line up with TRBD1. The CDR3 contains 15 residues. Germline V gene sequence: CDR1 SGHDN, CDR2 FVKESK. J gave up 3 bases and V 1 base, and 3 bases lay outside the gene matches. CDR3 sequence reads: CASSQAQGINQPQHF. The CDR3 DNA reads as TGTGCCAGCAGCCAAGCACAGGGGATCAATCAGCCCCAGCATTTT.

The chain joins TRBV6-2 or TRBV6-3 to TRBJ2-7, with D unclear. CDR1 is MNHEY, CDR2 SVGEGT, per germline. V was cut by 0 bases and J by 2 bases, with 14 bases left in between. The CDR3 runs 16 residues. CDR3 sequence: CASSYSKWESAYEQYF. CDR3 nucleotides: TGTGCCAGCAGTTACTCGAAATGGGAATCCGCCTACGAGCAGTACTTC.

The genes are TRBV5-5 and TRBJ1-5; TRBD1 matches at 8 bases. The CDR3 sequence is 15 residues long. V was clipped by 5 bases and J by 5 bases; unmatched bases: 9. Per germline, CDR1 SGHKS and CDR2 YYEKEE (reference sequence). The CDR3 here is CASRPGQGSHQPQHF. DNA for the CDR3: TGTGCCAGCAGACCCGGACAGGGAAGCCATCAGCCCCAGCATTTT.

To note about this clone: The junction departs from germline at one end; a sequencing error may be responsible. This chain uses TRBV6-1 with TRBJ2-7, with D possibly TRBD1 on 5 matching bases. The CDR3 runs 14 residues. Per the germline V gene, CDR1 is MNHNS and CDR2 is SASEGT. The CDR3 DNA follows: TGTGCCAGCAGTGACGACAGCCTCTCCAACGAGCAGTACTTC. It codes for CASSDDSLSNEQYF.

This clone occurred a few times. The chain joins TRBV27 to TRBJ1-1; D may be TRBD1 (5 bases). Trimming cost V 0 bases and J 5 bases, with 7 bases left between them. The CDR3 runs to 13 residues. Germline V lookup: CDR1 MNHEY, CDR2 SMNVEV (reference sequence). DNA of the CDR3: TGTGCCAGCAGTTTATCGGGGGGTACTGAAGCTTTCTTT. This codes for CASSLSGGTEAFF.

This clone came up a few times. This chain uses TRBV19 with TRBJ1-1; D unresolved. The V gene's germline CDR1 is LNHDA and CDR2 SQIVND (reference sequence). Trimming removed 6 bases at V and 0 bases at J, with 8 bases between. This CDR3 contains 13 residues. In nucleotides, the CDR3 is TGTGCCAGTAGCCACAAGATGAACACTGAAGCTTTCTTT. Translated, it gives CASSHKMNTEAFF.

The chain employs TRBV5-4 and TRBJ1-1; weak D call: TRBD1 (5 bases). Germline loops: CDR1 SGHNT, CDR2 YYREEE (reference sequence). Trimming took off 4 bases at V and 0 bases at J, with 10 bases between the two ends. The CDR3 is made up of 14 amino acids. In DNA form, the CDR3 reads TGTGCCAGCAGCGGGGGGGGAATGAACACTGAAGCTTTCTTT. Protein product: CASSGGGMNTEAFF.

The CDR3 DNA follows: TGTGCCAGCAGTTTTGGGGGGGCAACTAATGAAAAACTGTTTTTT. It specifies CASSFGGATNEKLFF. J is TRBJ1-4 and V is TRBV11-2; D perhaps matches TRBD1 (5 bases). The CDR3 consists of 15 residues. Germline V gene sequence: CDR1 SGHAT, CDR2 FQNNGV. V shed 6 bases and J shed 0 bases, with 11 bases lying between them.